A single sample gave rise to the 16 T cell receptor beta chains below, sequenced in a study of T-cell reconstitution after alpha-beta-depleted transplantation in children. Unique molecular identifiers were incorporated when the TCRbeta library was constructed. One entry per CDR3 protein, called by TCRdb with MiXCR from the PCR reads. The profile shows 240,000 or so distinct CDR3 sequences, roughly 7.7% of them singletons. Specimen: PBMCs, mostly from graft donor cells, collected 180 days after TCRalphabeta/CD19-depleted stem cell transplant. The receptors originated from a male patient aged 10-17 years who had a stem cell transplant for acute lymphoblastic leukemia, so the T cells may come from the graft donor.

Notes on this clonotype: A much bigger clone sits one base away, suggesting this may be a read error. The V and J genes are TRBV21-1 and TRBJ2-3; the DNA was not used to check the table's D call, TRBD2. TRBV21-1 is a pseudogene locus. The CDR3 contains 14 residues. Here the CDR3 DNA reads TGTGCCAGCAGCAATGAGGGACTGACAGATACGCAGTATTTT. It translates to CASSNEGLTDTQYF.

This clonotype was recorded at least ten times. This chain uses TRBV27 with TRBJ1-3, with D tentatively TRBD1 (5 bases). The CDR3 sequence is 15 residues long. CDR1 is MNHEY, CDR2 SMNVEV, per germline (reference sequence). Deletions cut 3 bases from V and 0 bases from J, with 9 bases between. DNA of the CDR3: TGTGCCAGCAGTTTCCGGGGCTACTCTGGAAACACCATATATTTT. This codes for CASSFRGYSGNTIYF.

The V and J genes are TRBV28 and TRBJ1-2; 8 nucleotides match TRBD1. Germline V gene lookup returns CDR1 MDHEN and CDR2 SYDVKM. Trimming cost V 5 bases and J 3 bases; bases outside gene matches: 8. The CDR3 covers 15 residues. The CDR3 sequence is CASSPLGQGDYGYTF. The CDR3 coding sequence is TGTGCCAGCAGTCCACTCGGACAGGGAGACTATGGCTACACCTTC.

In its sample, this clonotype was seen many times. The chain employs TRBV27 and TRBJ2-7; 7 nucleotides agree with TRBD2. CDR1 and CDR2 (germline): MNHEY, SMNVEV (reference sequence). The V gene end was trimmed by 3 bases and the J gene end by 2 bases; junction bases not matched to a gene: 7. This CDR3 is 15 amino acids long. CDR3 loop: CASSFLGEGAYEQYF. CDR3 DNA: TGTGCCAGCAGTTTTCTAGGGGAGGGAGCCTACGAGCAGTACTTC.

This clonotype has a count of ten or more. As DNA, the CDR3 is TGCGCCAGCAGTGAGGGGACTAGAATCAATGAGCAGTTCTTC. Its translation is CASSEGTRINEQFF. This rearrangement joins TRBV10-1 to TRBJ2-1; 8 bases are a match to TRBD2. CDR1 WNHNN and CDR2 SYGVQD come from the germline V gene (reference sequence). CDR3 length: 14 residues. The V segment lost 2 bases and the J segment 6 bases; nucleotides outside the gene matches: 3.

As regards this clonotype: A single base separates this from a much larger clone, so it may be a read error. The chain joins TRBV3-1 to TRBJ1-5, with D uncertain. The length of the CDR3 is 15 residues. Germline values: CDR1 LGHDT, CDR2 YNNKEL (reference sequence). Trimming removed 1 base from V and 4 bases from J, with 11 bases in between. Here the CDR3 reads CASSQVPGSNQPQHF. CDR3 in DNA: TGTGCCAGCAGCCAAGTTCCGGGGTCGAATCAGCCCCAGCATTTT.

This clonotype was observed at least ten times. V and J are TRBV12-3 or TRBV12-4 and TRBJ2-7; TRBD1 aligns across 8 bases. With V trimmed by 5 bases and J by 5 bases, 17 bases remained unmatched. There are 17 residues in the CDR3. For the CDR3, the DNA is TGTGCCAGCAGTCCAGCCGGGTGGACAGGGTCGGGGAACGAGCAGTACTTC. Its translation is CASSPAGWTGSGNEQYF.

In this sample, this clonotype turned up many times. V gene TRBV6-2 or TRBV6-3 combines with J gene TRBJ1-6; 7 nucleotides align to TRBD1. The CDR3 is 16 residues long. Germline CDR1 is MNHEY and CDR2 is SVGEGT. Germline trimming cut 2 bases from V and 4 bases from J; bases unmatched to any gene: 5. The CDR3 protein is CASSYRQTGYNSPLHF. The CDR3 coding sequence is TGTGCCAGCAGTTACCGGCAGACAGGGTATAATTCACCCCTCCACTTT.

This clonotype was detected many times. V is TRBV29-1 and J is TRBJ2-7; tentative D call: TRBD1 (5 bases). The CDR3 loop spans 11 amino acids. V lost 8 bases and J 3 bases, leaving 11 bases between the germline ends. CDR1 and CDR2 from the germline V gene are SQVTM and ANQGSEA. CDR3 DNA: TGCAGCCAGGACAACATCTACGAGCAGTACTTC. It translates to CSQDNIYEQYF.

This clonotype was observed many times. The chain joins TRBV12-3 or TRBV12-4 to TRBJ1-4; possible D gene TRBD1, 5 bases. There are 15 residues in the CDR3. V lost 6 bases and J lost 4, with 15 bases in between. The CDR3 DNA follows: TGTGCCAGCAGCCCCGTCCGGGACCTTAATGAAAAACTGTTTTTT. Translation gives CASSPVRDLNEKLFF.

The sample holds many counts of this clonotype. V is TRBV12-3 or TRBV12-4 and J is TRBJ2-3; D is perhaps TRBD2 (6 bases). The CDR3 contains 14 residues. Trimming removed 4 bases from V and 2 bases from J, with 10 bases in between. CDR3 amino acids: CASSSTSYTDTQYF. DNA for the CDR3: TGTGCCAGCAGTTCCACTAGCTACACAGATACGCAGTATTTT.

This clonotype was observed at least ten times. The chain is built from TRBV7-3 and TRBJ2-3; possibly TRBD2 for D (5 bases). Trimming shortened V by 5 bases and J by 4 bases, and 19 bases separated the two germline ends. Germline V gene lookup returns CDR1 SGHTA and CDR2 FQGTGA. This CDR3 is 16 amino acids long. DNA for the CDR3: TGTGCCAGCAGCCCCGAGGGCAGGCGGCGGGCAGATACGCAGTATTTT. It encodes CASSPEGRRRADTQYF.

This clonotype was counted a few times. The chain carries TRBV6-2 or TRBV6-3 and TRBJ1-2; tentative D call: TRBD1 (6 bases). The ends were cut back, 5 bases at V and 4 bases at J, with 11 bases in the middle. Germline CDR1 and CDR2: MNHEY and SVGEGT. This CDR3 has 13 residues. CDR3 DNA sequence: TGTGCCAGCAGTGCGCGGACAGCCTATGGCTACACCTTC. Translation: CASSARTAYGYTF.

This clonotype has ten or more counts. The chain recombines TRBV29-1 with TRBJ1-1; 7 nucleotides align to TRBD1. The CDR3 length is 12 residues. V dropped 5 bases and J dropped 1; count of bases not matched to a gene: 1. CDR1 SQVTM and CDR2 ANQGSEA come from the germline V gene. CDR3 loop: CSVRDRNTEAFF. CDR3 coding DNA: TGCAGCGTTAGGGACAGGAACACTGAAGCTTTCTTT. Combining the CDR3 with reference TRBV29-1 and TRBJ1-1 gives the whole variable domain SAVISQKPSRDICQRGTSLTIQCQVDSQVTMMFWYRQQPGQSLTLIATANQGSEATYESGFVIDKFPISRPNLTFSTLTVSNMSPEDSSIYLCSVRDRNTEAFFGQGTRLTVV.

This clonotype was recorded many times. The chain links TRBV18 to TRBJ2-5; 9 bases match TRBD1. From germline, CDR1 is KGHSH and CDR2 LQKENI. The CDR3 has 19 residues. V was clipped by 2 bases and J by 5 bases; unmatched bases: 18. The chain's CDR3 is CASSPSSWGQGSGRETQYF. The CDR3 nucleotides read TGTGCCAGCTCACCATCGTCATGGGGACAGGGCTCTGGTAGGGAGACCCAGTACTTC.

Only a few counts were recorded for this clonotype. J is TRBJ2-7 and V is TRBV28, with D possibly being TRBD1 or TRBD2 (6 bases each). CDR3 length: 13 amino acids. Trimming cost V 3 bases and J 6 bases, with 12 bases left between them. CDR1 and CDR2 (germline): MDHEN, SYDVKM. CDR3 residues: CASSLQGRLEQYF. The CDR3 DNA sequence: TGTGCCAGCAGTTTGCAGGGGAGGCTCGAGCAGTACTTC.